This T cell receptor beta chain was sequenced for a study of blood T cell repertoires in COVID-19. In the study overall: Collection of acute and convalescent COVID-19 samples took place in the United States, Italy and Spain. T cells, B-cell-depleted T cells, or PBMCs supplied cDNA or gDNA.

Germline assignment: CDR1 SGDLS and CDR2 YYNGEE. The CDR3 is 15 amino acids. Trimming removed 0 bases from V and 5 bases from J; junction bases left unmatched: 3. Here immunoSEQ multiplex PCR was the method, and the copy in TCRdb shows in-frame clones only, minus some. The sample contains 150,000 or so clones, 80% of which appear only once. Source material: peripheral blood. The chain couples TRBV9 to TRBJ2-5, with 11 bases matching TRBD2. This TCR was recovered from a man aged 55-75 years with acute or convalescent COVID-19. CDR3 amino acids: CASSVAASGGETQYF. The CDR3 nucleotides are TGTGCCAGCAGCGTAGCGGCTAGCGGGGGGGAGACCCAGTACTTC.